This TCR beta chain stems from a study of shared clonotypes between healthy human individuals. Study-wide results and limits: Naive subsets generally exceeded memory subsets in estimated richness. Clonotypes which were not shared had lower generation probabilities than clonotypes that all four donors shared. Approximately 5.4% of naive CD4 clonotypes were common to several donors.

Per the authors' pipeline: Quality scores were absent from the junction-only immunoSEQ sequences, so filtering differed. The table came from immunoSEQ multiplex PCR; TCRdb's copy has only in-frame clones and leaves some out. V, J and clone size are taken as reported in that table, and D and trimming were inferred from the DNA itself. The data hold some 2.1 million clones, with roughly 94% observed a single time. Note on this clone: Antigen unknown.

The specimen was naive CD4+ T cells sorted from blood. Subset specified: CD45RA+ positively selected. This receptor was taken from a man younger than 30 in good health.

The CDR3 reads CASSPISGNDYGYTF. The CDR3 DNA sequence: TGTGCCAGCTCACCAATCTCAGGGAACGACTATGGCTACACCTTC. This chain links TRBV18 with TRBJ1-2, with a possible D match to TRBD1 (5 bases). V lost 2 bases to trimming and J lost 3 bases, with 13 bases between them. Germline loops: CDR1 KGHSH, CDR2 LQKENI. There are 15 residues in the CDR3.